This TCR beta chain was profiled in a study of cytomegalovirus exposure and HLA in healthy donors. Whole-study context: Genetic ancestry analysis placed around four fifths of the 398 donors that were genotyped in the Caucasian-associated cluster. Whole-study findings and limits: Presence/absence analyses assumed roughly uniform sequencing depth across donors, which may not hold. In a later analysis, fewer than 20,000 TCR beta sequences were associated with HLA alleles at 0.05 false discovery rate.

A word on this clone: Its antigen is still unknown.

It was with 60 Vbeta and 13 Jbeta primers that the PCR ran. Some clones are missing from TCRdb's copy, which holds only in-frame ones; the method was immunoSEQ multiplex PCR. The sample has over 150,000 clones, over 70% seen once. The clonotype comes from a woman between 45 and 65 years old in good health and CMV-seropositive. The specimen was PBMCs.

CDR3 region: CASSGGTGEQYF. CDR3 in DNA: TGTGCCAGCAGTGGGGGGACGGGCGAGCAGTACTTC. The chain combines TRBV28 with TRBJ2-7; perhaps TRBD2 as D (6 bases). Germline V CDR1 and CDR2: MDHEN, SYDVKM. The CDR3 runs to 12 residues. Trimming pared 5 bases from V and 6 bases from J, leaving 11 bases between.